A selection of T cell receptor beta chains follows, all from one sample in a study of shared clonotypes between healthy human individuals. Assay used: immunoSEQ multiplex PCR; TCRdb lists only in-frame clones, some missing. The repertoire holds some 95,000 clones, with 60% to 75% as singletons. Sequenced material: memory CD8+ T cells sorted from blood. The receptor set was obtained from a man aged 25-45 years in good health. The CDR3 runs from the conserved cysteine through the conserved F or W. A D gene is named only where the DNA matches it firmly. The size of a clone is reported for some rows only, either as once, few or many, or as a class for expanded clones.

J gene | D gene | clone size | V gene | CDR3 protein | CDR3 DNA
TRBJ1-5 | TRBD1 | . | TRBV28 | CASSLLDRRQPQHF | TGTGCCAGCAGTTTGTTGGACAGGCGTCAGCCCCAGCATTTT
TRBJ2-3 | . | . | TRBV15 | CATSRIDVTDTQYF | TGTGCCACCAGCAGAATCGACGTGACAGATACGCAGTATTTT
TRBJ1-5 | TRBD1 | many | TRBV6-1 | CASSEHKGGWNQPQHF | TGTGCCAGCAGTGAACATAAAGGGGGCTGGAATCAGCCCCAGCATTTT
TRBJ1-3 | . | . | TRBV4-1 | CASSHEGPWGNTIYF | TGCGCCAGCAGCCACGAGGGACCCTGGGGAAACACCATATATTTT
TRBJ2-5 | . | . | TRBV11-2 | CASSLASQQNQYF | TGTGCCAGCAGCTTAGCCTCCCAGCAGAACCAGTACTTC
TRBJ2-3 | . | . | TRBV18 | CASSPSRTGRGPPDTQYF | TGTGCCAGCTCACCCTCCCGCACAGGTCGGGGGCCACCAGATACGCAGTATTTT
TRBJ1-1 | . | . | TRBV11-1 | CASSLRGENTEAFF | TGTGCCAGCAGCTTGCGAGGGGAGAACACTGAAGCTTTCTTT
TRBJ2-7 | . | . | TRBV7-9 | CASSLNKGSGSSYEQYF | TGTGCCAGCAGCTTAAATAAGGGGAGTGGGAGCTCCTACGAGCAGTACTTC
TRBJ2-5 | TRBD2 | . | TRBV27 | CASSSSGTSGETQYF | TGTGCCAGCAGTTCTTCCGGGACTAGTGGCGAGACCCAGTACTTC
TRBJ2-7 | . | . | TRBV6-1 | CGTNSYEQYF | TGTGGGACGAACTCCTACGAGCAGTACTTC
TRBJ2-6 | . | . | TRBV11-2 | CASRVRANVLTF | TGTGCCAGCAGGGTAAGGGCCAACGTCCTGACTTTC
TRBJ2-7 | . | once | TRBV18 | CASSPPRLGPKYEQYF | TGTGCCAGCTCACCACCGAGGCTAGGACCTAAATACGAGCAGTACTTC
TRBJ1-4 | TRBD1 | . | TRBV7-9 | CASSSGKGQGNEKLFF | TGTGCCAGCAGCTCGGGGAAGGGACAGGGGAACGAAAAACTGTTTTTT
TRBJ2-1 | . | . | TRBV2 | CASRERQSSYNEQFF | TGTGCCAGCAGAGAGCGACAGAGCTCCTACAATGAGCAGTTCTTC
TRBJ1-1 | . | . | TRBV18 | CASSPAGLTLGTEAFF | TGTGCCAGCTCACCCGCCGGGTTGACTTTGGGCACTGAAGCTTTCTTT
TRBJ1-2 | TRBD1 | few | TRBV6-1 | CASRTRDRGIHGYTF | TGTGCCAGCAGGACCAGGGACAGGGGGATCCATGGCTACACCTTC
TRBJ1-3 | . | . | TRBV19 | CASSILISGNTIYF | TGTGCCAGTAGTATATTGATCTCTGGAAACACCATATATTTT
TRBJ1-6 | . | . | TRBV30 | CAWSQGGESPLHF | TGTGCCTGGTCCCAGGGCGGGGAATCACCCCTCCACTTT
TRBJ1-4 | TRBD1 | . | TRBV5-4 | CASSLTTGADEKLFF | TGTGCCAGCAGCTTAACGACAGGGGCGGACGAAAAACTGTTTTTT
TRBJ2-7 | TRBD1 | . | TRBV19 | CASTIDRGHPYEQYF | TGTGCCAGTACTATTGACAGGGGTCATCCCTACGAGCAGTACTTC
TRBJ1-2 | . | . | TRBV29-1 | CSGLERLGYTF | TGCAGCGGGTTGGAGAGACTTGGCTACACCTTC
TRBJ1-1 | . | . | TRBV15 | CATSRVGFARGVSDTEAFF | TGTGCCACCAGCAGAGTGGGGTTTGCGAGGGGGGTGTCAGACACTGAAGCTTTCTTT
TRBJ2-7 | . | once | TRBV30 | CAWSSPRTGIYEQYF | TGTGCCTGGAGTTCCCCAAGAACAGGGATCTACGAGCAGTACTTC
TRBJ2-2 | . | . | TRBV28 | CASSLNRAGRFTGELFF | TGTGCCAGCAGTTTAAACAGAGCGGGCAGGTTCACCGGGGAGCTGTTTTTT
TRBJ1-2 | . | . | TRBV6-1 | CASSARGFGYTF | TGTGCCAGCAGTGCCAGGGGCTTTGGCTACACCTTC
TRBJ2-2 | TRBD1 | few | TRBV19 | CASRTDRGTGELFF | TGTGCCAGTAGGACAGACAGGGGCACCGGGGAGCTGTTTTTT
TRBJ1-4 | TRBD1 | . | TRBV2 | CASTRSRGMNEKLFF | TGTGCCAGCACCAGAAGCAGGGGGATGAATGAAAAACTGTTTTTT
TRBJ2-5 | . | . | TRBV30 | CAWSVLDAQETQYF | TGTGCCTGGAGTGTACTTGACGCTCAAGAGACCCAGTACTTC
TRBJ2-7 | . | many | TRBV30 | CAWSGYNSYEQYF | TGTGCCTGGAGTGGCTATAACTCCTACGAGCAGTACTTC
TRBJ2-5 | . | . | TRBV7-9 | CASSSGKTQYF | TGTGCCAGCAGCTCCGGAAAGACCCAGTACTTC
TRBJ2-7 | TRBD1 | many | TRBV2 | CASTQQGVSSYEQYF | TGTGCCAGCACCCAACAGGGGGTAAGCTCCTACGAGCAGTACTTC
TRBJ2-5 | . | . | TRBV5-1 | CASSLMGGHQETQYF | TGCGCCAGCAGCTTAATGGGTGGGCACCAAGAGACCCAGTACTTC
TRBJ2-5 | . | . | TRBV5-4 | CASSSVGEETQYF | TGTGCCAGCAGCTCGGTGGGGGAAGAGACCCAGTACTTC
TRBJ1-2 | . | . | TRBV7-2 | CASGTRNYGYTF | TGTGCCAGCGGAACTAGGAACTATGGCTACACCTTC
TRBJ1-1 | TRBD1 | few | TRBV9 | CASKSGTGGNTEAFF | TGTGCCAGCAAGTCCGGGACAGGGGGAAACACTGAAGCTTTCTTT
TRBJ2-1 | . | . | TRBV6-4 | CASSAQQDSYNEQFF | TGTGCCAGCAGTGCACAACAAGACTCCTACAATGAGCAGTTCTTC
TRBJ2-3 | TRBD2 | . | TRBV7-9 | CASSERLAGESYTQYF | TGTGCCAGCAGCGAGAGACTAGCGGGAGAAAGTTATACGCAGTATTTT
TRBJ2-7 | TRBD1 | . | TRBV25-1 | CASSGRTGGMGEQYF | TGTGCCAGCAGTGGCCGGACAGGGGGCATGGGTGAGCAGTACTTC
TRBJ2-4 | . | . | TRBV15 | CATSRDFGARNIQYF | TGTGCCACCAGCAGAGACTTTGGAGCGAGAAACATTCAGTACTTC
TRBJ2-7 | . | few | TRBV7-2 | CASSLLISSTYEQYF | TGTGCCAGCAGCTTACTAATAAGTAGCACCTACGAGCAGTACTTC
TRBJ2-5 | . | once | TRBV2 | CASSFNQETQYF | TGTGCCAGCAGCTTTAATCAAGAGACCCAGTACTTC
TRBJ2-7 | . | many | TRBV6-1 | CASSEISDSSYEQYF | TGTGCCAGCAGTGAAATTAGTGACAGCTCCTACGAGCAGTACTTC
TRBJ2-7 | TRBD1 | . | TRBV6-5 | CASSSGQGGEQYF | TGTGCCAGCAGCTCCGGACAGGGCGGGGAGCAGTACTTC
TRBJ2-3 | . | . | TRBV6-4 | CASSDSSGGGTDTQYF | TGTGCCAGCAGTGACTCTTCGGGGGGCGGCACAGATACGCAGTATTTT
TRBJ1-3 | . | . | TRBV10-3 | CAILGDNVSGNTIYF | TGTGCCATCCTGGGGGACAATGTCTCTGGAAACACCATATATTTT